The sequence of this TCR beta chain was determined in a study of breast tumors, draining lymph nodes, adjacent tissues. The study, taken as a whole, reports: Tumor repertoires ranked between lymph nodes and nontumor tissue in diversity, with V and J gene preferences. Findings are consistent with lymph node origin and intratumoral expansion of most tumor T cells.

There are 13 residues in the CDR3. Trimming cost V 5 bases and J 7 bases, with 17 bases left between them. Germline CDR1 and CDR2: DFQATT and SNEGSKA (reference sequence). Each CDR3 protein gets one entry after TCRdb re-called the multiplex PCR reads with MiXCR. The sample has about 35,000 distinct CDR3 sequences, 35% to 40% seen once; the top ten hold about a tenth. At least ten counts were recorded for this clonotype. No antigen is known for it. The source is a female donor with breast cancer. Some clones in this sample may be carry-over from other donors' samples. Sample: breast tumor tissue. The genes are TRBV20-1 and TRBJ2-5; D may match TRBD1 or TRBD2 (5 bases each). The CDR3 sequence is CSARDRSWGTQYF. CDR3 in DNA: TGCAGTGCTCGGGACCGAAGTTGGGGGACCCAGTACTTC.